This T cell receptor (beta chain) originates from a study of control samples from healthy donors and cancer patients. Trimming took 4 bases from V and 0 from J, leaving 11 bases between them. CDR1 is SGDLS and CDR2 is YYNGEE in the germline V gene. This CDR3 comprises 15 residues. Measured with immunoSEQ multiplex PCR; TCRdb has only the in-frame clones, and not every one. Among about 35,000 clones listed, 90% to 95% were seen once. The sequencing input was PBMCs. The TCR was taken from a middle-aged man with colorectal cancer. The chain is built from TRBV9 and TRBJ1-3, with D uncertain. The CDR3: CASSPRVFSGNTIYF. The CDR3 DNA is TGTGCCAGCAGCCCTCGGGTCTTCTCTGGAAACACCATATATTTT. Full variable domain (remainder filled in from reference TRBV9 and TRBJ1-3): DSGVTQTPKHLITATGQRVTLRCSPRSGDLSVYWYQQSLDQGLQFLIQYYNGEERAKGNILERFSAQQFPDLHSELNLSSLELGDSALYFCASSPRVFSGNTIYFGEGSWLTVV.